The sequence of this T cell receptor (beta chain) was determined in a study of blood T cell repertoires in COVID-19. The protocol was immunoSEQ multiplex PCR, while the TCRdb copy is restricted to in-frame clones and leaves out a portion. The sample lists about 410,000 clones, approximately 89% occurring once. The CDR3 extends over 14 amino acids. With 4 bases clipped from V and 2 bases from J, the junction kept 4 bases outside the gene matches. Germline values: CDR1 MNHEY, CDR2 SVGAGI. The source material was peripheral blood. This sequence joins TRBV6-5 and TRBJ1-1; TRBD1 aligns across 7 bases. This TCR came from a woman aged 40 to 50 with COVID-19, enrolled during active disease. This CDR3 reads CASSSGQVNTEAFF. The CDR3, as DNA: TGTGCCAGCAGTTCCGGACAGGTTAACACTGAAGCTTTCTTT.